This TCR beta chain was sequenced for a study of T cell responses to AZD1222 COVID-19 vaccine. In the case of this clone: The antigen remains undetermined.

Sequenced by immunoSEQ multiplex PCR; TCRdb stores in-frame clones only, minus some. The data contain about 130,000 clones, 85% to 95% of them singletons. Study findings and constraints: No day 14 peak samples; only post-peak repertoires were characterized. The study found Spike-specific TCR breadth and depth rose after two AZD1222 doses. Donors in the cohort were predominantly white British and more often female, and clonal diversity was possibly underestimated.

The CDR3 contains 14 residues. Germline lookup yields CDR1 KGHDR and CDR2 SFDVKD. V lost 3 bases and J lost 0, with 5 bases in between. The origin of this receptor is an adult who received the AZD1222 COVID-19 vaccine. The sequencing used peripheral blood, collected 28 days after the second AZD1222 dose. The rearrangement joins TRBV24-1 to TRBJ1-5; D is uncertain. The DNA of the CDR3 is TGTGCCACCAGTGATCCCTTTAGCAATCAGCCCCAGCATTTT. Its protein is CATSDPFSNQPQHF.